This T cell receptor (beta chain) originates from a study of blood T cell repertoires in COVID-19. CDR1 and CDR2 (germline): KGHSH, LQKENI. The CDR3 covers 15 residues. Deletions cut 6 bases from V and 1 base from J, with 12 bases between. In the study's own analysis: Nucleated cell counts were estimated from reference gene primer amplification. Profiling relied on immunoSEQ multiplex PCR, and the TCRdb table lists in-frame clones only, not all of them. V, J and clone size derive from that table, while D and trimming were established from the DNA sequence. The sample carries approximately 400,000 clones, roughly 80% recorded once.

This rearrangement joins TRBV18 to TRBJ2-2; D may be TRBD1 (6 bases). Sequenced material: peripheral blood. The receptor was isolated from a human donor with acute or convalescent COVID-19. The donor label of this sample is uncertain. Written as DNA, the CDR3 is TGTGCCAGCTCGCGCCAGGGACAGAACACCGGGGAGCTGTTTTTT. Translating gives CASSRQGQNTGELFF. The variable domain in full, with the rest retrieved from reference TRBV18 and TRBJ2-2, is NAGVMQNPRHLVRRRGQEARLRCSPMKGHSHVYWYRQLPEEGLKFMVYLQKENIIDESGMPKERFSAEFPKEGPSILRIQQVVRGDSAAYFCASSRQGQNTGELFFGEGSRLTVL.